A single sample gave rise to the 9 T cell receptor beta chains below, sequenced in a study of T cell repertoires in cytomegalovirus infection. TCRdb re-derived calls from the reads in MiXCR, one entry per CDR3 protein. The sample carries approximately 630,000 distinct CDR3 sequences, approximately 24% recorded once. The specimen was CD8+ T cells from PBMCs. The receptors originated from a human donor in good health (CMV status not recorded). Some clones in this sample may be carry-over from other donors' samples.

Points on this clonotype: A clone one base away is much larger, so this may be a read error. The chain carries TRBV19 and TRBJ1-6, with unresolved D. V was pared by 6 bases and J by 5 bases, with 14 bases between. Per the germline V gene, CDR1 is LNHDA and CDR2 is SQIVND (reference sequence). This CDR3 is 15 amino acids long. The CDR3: CASRPVYGDNSPLHF. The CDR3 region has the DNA TGTGCCAGTAGACCTGTTTACGGGGATAATTCACCCCTCCACTTT.

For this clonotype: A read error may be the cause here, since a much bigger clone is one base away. CDR3 bases: TGTGCCAGCAACTCCTCGGACGGAACGTATGGCTACACCTTC. Protein: CASNSSDGTYGYTF. This chain links TRBV7-8 with TRBJ1-2; D is uncertain. The CDR3 runs 14 residues. V shed 7 bases and J shed 5 bases, with 17 bases lying between them. CDR1 SGHVS and CDR2 FQNEAQ come from the germline V gene.

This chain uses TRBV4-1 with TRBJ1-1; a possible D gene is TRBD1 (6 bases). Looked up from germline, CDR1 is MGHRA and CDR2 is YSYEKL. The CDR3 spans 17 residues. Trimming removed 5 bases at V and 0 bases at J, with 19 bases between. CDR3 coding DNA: TGCGCCAGCAGCTCCCACCCCGGGACAAACATGAACACTGAAGCTTTCTTT. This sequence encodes CASSSHPGTNMNTEAFF.

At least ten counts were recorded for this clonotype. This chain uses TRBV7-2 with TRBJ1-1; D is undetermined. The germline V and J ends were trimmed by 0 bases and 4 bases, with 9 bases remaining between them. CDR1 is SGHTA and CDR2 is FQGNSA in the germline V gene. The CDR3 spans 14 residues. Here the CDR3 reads CASSLALRGTEAFF. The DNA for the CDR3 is TGTGCCAGCAGCTTAGCGCTGCGGGGCACTGAAGCTTTCTTT.

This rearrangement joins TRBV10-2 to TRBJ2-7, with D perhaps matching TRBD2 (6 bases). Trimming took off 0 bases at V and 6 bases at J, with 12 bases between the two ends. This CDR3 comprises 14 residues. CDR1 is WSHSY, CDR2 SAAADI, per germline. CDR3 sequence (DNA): TGCGCCAGCAGTGAGTCGCAAAGCGGGTTCGAGCAGTACTTC. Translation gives CASSESQSGFEQYF.

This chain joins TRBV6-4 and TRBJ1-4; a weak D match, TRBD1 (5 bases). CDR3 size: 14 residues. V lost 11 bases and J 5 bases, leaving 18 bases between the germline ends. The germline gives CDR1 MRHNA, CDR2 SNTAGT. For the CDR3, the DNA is TGTGCCGGGATAGGAGACAGAATGAATGAAAAACTGTTTTTT. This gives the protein CAGIGDRMNEKLFF.

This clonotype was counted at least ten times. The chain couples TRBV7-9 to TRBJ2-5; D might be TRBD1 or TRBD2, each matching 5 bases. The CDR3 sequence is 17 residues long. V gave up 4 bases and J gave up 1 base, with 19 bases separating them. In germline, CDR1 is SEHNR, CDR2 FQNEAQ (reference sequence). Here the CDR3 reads CASSSTNDGAFQETQYF. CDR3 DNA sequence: TGTGCCAGCAGCTCTACTAATGACGGGGCTTTCCAAGAGACCCAGTACTTC.

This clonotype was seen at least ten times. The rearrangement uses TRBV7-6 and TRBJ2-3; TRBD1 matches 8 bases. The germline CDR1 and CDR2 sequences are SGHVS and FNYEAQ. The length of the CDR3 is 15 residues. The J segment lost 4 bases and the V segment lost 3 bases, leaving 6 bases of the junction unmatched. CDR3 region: CASSLVDRASDTQYF. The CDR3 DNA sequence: TGTGCCAGCAGCTTGGTGGACAGGGCTTCAGATACGCAGTATTTT.

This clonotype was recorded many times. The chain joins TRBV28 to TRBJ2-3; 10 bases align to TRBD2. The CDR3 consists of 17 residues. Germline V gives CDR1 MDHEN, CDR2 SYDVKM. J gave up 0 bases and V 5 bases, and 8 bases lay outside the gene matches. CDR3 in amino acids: CASSPFSGGPSTDTQYF. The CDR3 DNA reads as TGTGCCAGCAGTCCTTTTAGCGGGGGGCCTAGCACAGATACGCAGTATTTT.